The T cell receptor beta chain described here comes from a study of blood T cell repertoires in COVID-19. Overall study context: In each case, the material was cDNA or gDNA derived from T cells, B-cell-depleted T cells, or PBMCs.

As originally analysed: Reference gene primer amplification gave estimated nucleated cell counts. This table comes from immunoSEQ multiplex PCR, and its TCRdb copy is limited to in-frame clones, with some not included. The V and J calls and clone size were taken over from that table, and D and trimming were inferred from the DNA. The table lists 150,000 to 200,000 clones, approximately 86% of them singletons, with approximately 3.5% in the top ten. This CDR3 has 15 amino acids. Trimming cost V 3 bases and J 2 bases, with 12 bases left between them. Germline V gives CDR1 SGDLS, CDR2 YYNGEE. The TCR comes from a man aged 65-85 years with acute or convalescent COVID-19. This chain uses TRBV9 with TRBJ1-3, with D hard to call. The sequencing sample was made of peripheral blood. This CDR3 reads CASSGSIGAGNTIYF. DNA of the CDR3: TGTGCCAGCAGCGGCTCAATCGGGGCTGGAAACACCATATATTTT.